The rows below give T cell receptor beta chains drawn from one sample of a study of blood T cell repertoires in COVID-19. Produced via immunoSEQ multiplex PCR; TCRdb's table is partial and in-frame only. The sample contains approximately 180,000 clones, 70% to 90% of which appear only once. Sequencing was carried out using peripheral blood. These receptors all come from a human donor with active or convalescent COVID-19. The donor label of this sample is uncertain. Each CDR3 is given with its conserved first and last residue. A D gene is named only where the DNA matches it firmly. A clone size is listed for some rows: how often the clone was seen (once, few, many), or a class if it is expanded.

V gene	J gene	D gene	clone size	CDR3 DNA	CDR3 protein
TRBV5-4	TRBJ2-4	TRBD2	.	TGTGCCAGCAGCCCTGGGACTAGCGGCATTGGGTCCAAAAACATTCAGTACTTC	CASSPGTSGIGSKNIQYF
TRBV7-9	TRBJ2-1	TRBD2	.	TGTGCCAGCAGCTTAGAACGGACTAGCTTTTATAATGAGCAGTTCTTC	CASSLERTSFYNEQFF
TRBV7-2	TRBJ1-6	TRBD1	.	TGTGCCAGCAGCTTGACAGGGCCAAGCTCCTATAATTCACCCCTCCACTTT	CASSLTGPSSYNSPLHF
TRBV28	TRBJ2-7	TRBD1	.	TGTGCCAGCAGTTTAGACAGGGGATCCTACGAGCAGTACTTC	CASSLDRGSYEQYF
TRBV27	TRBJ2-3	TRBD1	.	TGTGCCAGCAGTACCCCGGGACAGGGGGCAAGAAGGGCTACGCAGTATTTT	CASSTPGQGARRATQYF
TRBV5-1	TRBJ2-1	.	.	TGCGCCAGCAGCTTGGCCTCAGGAGGGCCCTTCAATGAGCAGTTCTTC	CASSLASGGPFNEQFF
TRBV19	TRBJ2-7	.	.	TGTGCCAGTAGTATTGCCGCAACAGGGACCTACGAGCAGTACTTC	CASSIAATGTYEQYF
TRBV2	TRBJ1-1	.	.	TGTGCCAGCAGTCCCGACAGACTGAACACTGAAGCTTTCTTT	CASSPDRLNTEAFF
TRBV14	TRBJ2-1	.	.	TGTGCCAGCAGCCAAGCCCACTACAATGAGCAGTTCTTC	CASSQAHYNEQFF
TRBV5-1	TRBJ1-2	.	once	TGCGCCAGCGGTGAAGGAGGGGCAAGCTATGGCTACACCTTC	CASGEGGASYGYTF
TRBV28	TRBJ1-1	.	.	TGTGCCAGCAGCCCCGGACAGCTGAACACTGAAGCTTTCTTT	CASSPGQLNTEAFF
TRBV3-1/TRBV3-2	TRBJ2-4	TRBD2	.	TGTGCCAGCAGCCAACGCGGGGGGGCCCAGAGGAAAAACATTCAGTACTTC	CASSQRGGAQRKNIQYF
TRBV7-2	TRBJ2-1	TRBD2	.	TGTGCCAGCAGCTCCGGGAGGTCCACCTACAATGAGCAGTTCTTC	CASSSGRSTYNEQFF
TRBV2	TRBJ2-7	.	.	TGTGCCAGCAGTGTCCAGGGCCCCTACGAGCAGTACTTC	CASSVQGPYEQYF
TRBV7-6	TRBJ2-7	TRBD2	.	TGTGCCAGCAGCTCGTATCCCGTGGGGGGGGAGCAGTACTTC	CASSSYPVGGEQYF
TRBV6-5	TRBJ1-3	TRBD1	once	TGTGCCAGCAGCTTGACAGGGGGCGGAAACACCATATATTTT	CASSLTGGGNTIYF